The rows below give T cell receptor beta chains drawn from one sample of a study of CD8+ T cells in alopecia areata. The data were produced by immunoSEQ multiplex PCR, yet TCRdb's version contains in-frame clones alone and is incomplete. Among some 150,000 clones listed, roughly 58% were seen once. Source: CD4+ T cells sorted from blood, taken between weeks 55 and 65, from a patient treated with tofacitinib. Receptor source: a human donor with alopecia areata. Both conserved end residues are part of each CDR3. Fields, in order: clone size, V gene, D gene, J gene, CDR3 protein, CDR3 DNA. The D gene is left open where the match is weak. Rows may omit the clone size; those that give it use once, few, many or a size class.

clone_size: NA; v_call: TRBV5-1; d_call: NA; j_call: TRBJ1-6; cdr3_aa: CASRSGSSYNSPLHF; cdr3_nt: TGCGCCAGCAGATCCGGAAGCTCCTATAATTCACCCCTCCACTTT
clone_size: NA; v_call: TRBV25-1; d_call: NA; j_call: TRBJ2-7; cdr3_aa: CASSERGLGYEQYF; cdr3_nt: TGTGCCAGCAGTGAACGGGGATTGGGCTACGAGCAGTACTTC
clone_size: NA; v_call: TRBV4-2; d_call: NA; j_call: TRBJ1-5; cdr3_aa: CASSQVNRWSNQPQHF; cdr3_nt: TGTGCCAGCAGCCAAGTTAACAGGTGGTCGAATCAGCCCCAGCATTTT
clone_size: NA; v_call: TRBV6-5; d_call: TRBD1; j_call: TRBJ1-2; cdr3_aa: CASSTPTGGTYGYTF; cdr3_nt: TGTGCCAGCAGTACCCCGACAGGGGGGACCTATGGCTACACCTTC
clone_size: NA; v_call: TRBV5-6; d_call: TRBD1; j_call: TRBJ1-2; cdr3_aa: CASSPYTGQGDYGYTF; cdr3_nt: TGTGCCAGCAGCCCATACACGGGACAGGGGGATTATGGCTACACCTTC
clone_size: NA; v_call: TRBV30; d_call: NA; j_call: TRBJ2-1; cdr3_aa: CAWSVPRSRSLQNEQFF; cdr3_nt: TGTGCCTGGAGTGTCCCGCGGTCTAGGAGTTTACAGAATGAGCAGTTCTTC
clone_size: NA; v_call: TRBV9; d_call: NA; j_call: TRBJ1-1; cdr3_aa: CASSPKTRRAGEAFF; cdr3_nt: TGTGCCAGCAGCCCAAAAACTCGGAGGGCAGGTGAAGCTTTCTTT
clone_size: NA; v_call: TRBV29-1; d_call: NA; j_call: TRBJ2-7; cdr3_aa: CSVEADLTGREQYF; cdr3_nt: TGCAGCGTTGAAGCCGACCTTACTGGGAGGGAGCAGTACTTC
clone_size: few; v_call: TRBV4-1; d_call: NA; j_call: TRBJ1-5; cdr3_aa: CASSPRRGGQPQHF; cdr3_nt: TGCGCCAGCAGCCCGAGGCGGGGGGGCCAGCCCCAGCATTTT
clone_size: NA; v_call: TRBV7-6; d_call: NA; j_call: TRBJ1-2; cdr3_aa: CASSLVTGSEGYTF; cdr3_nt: TGTGCCAGCAGCTTAGTCACAGGGTCAGAGGGCTACACCTTC
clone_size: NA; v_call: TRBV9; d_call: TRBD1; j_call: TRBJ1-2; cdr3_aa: CASSVGGQGLHLYGYTF; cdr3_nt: TGTGCCAGCAGCGTAGGGGGACAGGGGCTCCACCTCTATGGCTACACCTTC
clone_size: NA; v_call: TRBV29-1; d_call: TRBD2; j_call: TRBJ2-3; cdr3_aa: CSGTGTSGTDTQYF; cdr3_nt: TGCAGCGGCACCGGGACTAGCGGCACAGATACGCAGTATTTT
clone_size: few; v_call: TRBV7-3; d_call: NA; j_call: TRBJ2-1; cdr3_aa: CASSLFRADSYNEQFF; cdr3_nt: TGTGCCAGCAGCTTATTTCGGGCAGACTCCTACAATGAGCAGTTCTTC
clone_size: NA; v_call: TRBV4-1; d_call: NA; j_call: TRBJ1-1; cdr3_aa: CASRRYPPGGTEAFF; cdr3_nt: TGCGCCAGCAGACGATACCCACCCGGGGGGACTGAAGCTTTCTTT
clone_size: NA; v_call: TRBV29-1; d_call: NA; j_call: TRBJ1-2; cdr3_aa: CSVDGDPNYGYTF; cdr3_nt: TGCAGCGTTGACGGGGATCCTAACTATGGCTACACCTTC
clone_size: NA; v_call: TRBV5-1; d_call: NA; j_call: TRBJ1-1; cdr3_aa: CASSFNTGNTEAFF; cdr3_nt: TGCGCCAGCAGCTTTAATACAGGGAACACTGAAGCTTTCTTT
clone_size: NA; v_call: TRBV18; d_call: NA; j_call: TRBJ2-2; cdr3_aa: CASMTEANTGELFF; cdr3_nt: TGTGCCAGTATGACCGAAGCGAACACCGGGGAGCTGTTTTTT
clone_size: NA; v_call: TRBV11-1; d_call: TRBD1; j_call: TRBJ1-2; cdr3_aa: CASSPGTGYGYTF; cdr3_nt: TGTGCCAGCAGCCCCGGGACAGGCTATGGCTACACCTTC
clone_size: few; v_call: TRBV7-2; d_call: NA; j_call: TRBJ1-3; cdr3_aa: CASSSTVSGNTIYF; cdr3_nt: TGTGCCAGCAGCTCGACAGTATCGGGAAACACCATATATTTT
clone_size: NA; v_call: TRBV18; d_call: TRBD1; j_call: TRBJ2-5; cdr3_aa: CASSPRMTGSGETQYF; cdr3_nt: TGTGCCAGCTCACCACGAATGACAGGGTCGGGAGAGACCCAGTACTTC
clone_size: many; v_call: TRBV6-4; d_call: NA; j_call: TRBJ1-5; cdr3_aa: CASRRQKRGPQHF; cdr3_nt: TGTGCCAGCAGAAGACAGAAACGGGGGCCCCAGCATTTT
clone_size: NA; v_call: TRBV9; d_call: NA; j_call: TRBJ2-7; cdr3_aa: CASSVGRASYEQYF; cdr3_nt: TGTGCCAGCAGCGTAGGAAGGGCCTCCTACGAGCAGTACTTC
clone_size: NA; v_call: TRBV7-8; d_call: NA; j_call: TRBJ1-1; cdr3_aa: CASSLEGRGYTEAFF; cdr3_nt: TGTGCCAGCAGCTTAGAAGGCAGGGGCTACACTGAAGCTTTCTTT
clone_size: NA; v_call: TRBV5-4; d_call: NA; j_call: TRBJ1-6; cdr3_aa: CASSLGMGWDSPLHF; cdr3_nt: TGTGCCAGCAGCTTAGGAATGGGATGGGATTCACCCCTCCACTTT
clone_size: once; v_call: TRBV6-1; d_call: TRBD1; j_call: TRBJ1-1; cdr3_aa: CASSAPDRGTEAFF; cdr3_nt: TGTGCCAGCAGTGCCCCGGACAGGGGGACTGAAGCTTTCTTT
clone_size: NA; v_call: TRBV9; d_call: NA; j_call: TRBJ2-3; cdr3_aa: CASSETVTDTQYF; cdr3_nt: TGTGCCAGCAGCGAGACCGTCACAGATACGCAGTATTTT
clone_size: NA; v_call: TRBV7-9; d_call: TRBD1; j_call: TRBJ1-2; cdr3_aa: CASSLTGTGFFTF; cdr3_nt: TGTGCCAGCAGCTTAACCGGGACAGGGTTCTTCACCTTC
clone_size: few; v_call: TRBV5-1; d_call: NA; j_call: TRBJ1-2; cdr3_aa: CASGFWTVFVGYTF; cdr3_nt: TGCGCCAGCGGATTTTGGACAGTTTTCGTTGGTTACACCTTC
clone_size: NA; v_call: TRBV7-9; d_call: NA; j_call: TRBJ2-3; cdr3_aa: CASSLVVPDTQYF; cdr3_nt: TGTGCCAGCAGCTTAGTGGTCCCAGATACGCAGTATTTT
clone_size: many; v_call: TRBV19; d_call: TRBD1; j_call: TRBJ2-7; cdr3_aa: CASREAGTGAGSYEQYF; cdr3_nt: TGTGCCAGCCGAGAGGCGGGGACAGGGGCCGGCTCCTACGAGCAGTACTTC
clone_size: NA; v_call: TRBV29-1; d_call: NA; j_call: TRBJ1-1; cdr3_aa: CSAGADTEAFF; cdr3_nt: TGCAGCGCCGGGGCTGACACTGAAGCTTTCTTT
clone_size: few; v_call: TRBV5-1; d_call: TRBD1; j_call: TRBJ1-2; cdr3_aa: CASRPSTGGNYGYTF; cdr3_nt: TGCGCCAGCCGTCCATCGACAGGGGGCAACTATGGCTACACCTTC
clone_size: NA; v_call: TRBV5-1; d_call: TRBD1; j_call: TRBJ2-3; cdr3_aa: CASSQTGNLEDTQYF; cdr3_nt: TGCGCCAGCAGCCAGACAGGGAATTTGGAAGATACGCAATATTTT
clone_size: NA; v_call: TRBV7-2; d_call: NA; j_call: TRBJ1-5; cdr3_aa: CASSLAFNQPQHF; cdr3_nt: TGTGCCAGCAGCTTAGCATTTAATCAGCCCCAGCATTTT
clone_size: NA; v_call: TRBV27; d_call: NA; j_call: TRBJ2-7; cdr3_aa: CASRRLVGGSWEQYF; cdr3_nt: TGTGCCAGCAGAAGGTTAGTCGGCGGCTCCTGGGAGCAGTACTTC
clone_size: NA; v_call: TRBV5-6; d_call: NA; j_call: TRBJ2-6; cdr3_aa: CASYSSGANVLTF; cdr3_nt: TGTGCCAGTTACAGCTCTGGGGCCAACGTCCTGACTTTC
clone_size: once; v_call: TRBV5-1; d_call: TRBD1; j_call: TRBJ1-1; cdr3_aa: CASSLAPQGAYTEAFF; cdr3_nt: TGCGCCAGCAGCTTGGCCCCACAGGGGGCGTACACTGAAGCTTTCTTT
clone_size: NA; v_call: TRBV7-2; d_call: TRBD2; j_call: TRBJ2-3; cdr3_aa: CASSISSGGTGTQYF; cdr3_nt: TGTGCCAGCAGCATAAGTAGCGGGGGGACCGGTACGCAGTATTTT
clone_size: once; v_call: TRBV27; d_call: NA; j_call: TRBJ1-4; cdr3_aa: CASSFNRNEKLFF; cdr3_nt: TGTGCCAGCAGTTTCAACCGAAATGAAAAACTGTTTTTT
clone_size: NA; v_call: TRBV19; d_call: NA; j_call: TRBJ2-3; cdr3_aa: CASSTADTQYF; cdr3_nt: TGTGCCAGTAGTACTGCAGATACGCAGTATTTT
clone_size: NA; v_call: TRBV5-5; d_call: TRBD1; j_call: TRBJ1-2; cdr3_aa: CASSRDRVDYGYTF; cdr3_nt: TGTGCCAGCAGCAGGGACAGGGTGGACTATGGCTACACCTTC
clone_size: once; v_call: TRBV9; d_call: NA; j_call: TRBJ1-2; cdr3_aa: CASSKANYGYTF; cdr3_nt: TGTGCCAGCAGCAAAGCTAACTATGGCTACACCTTC
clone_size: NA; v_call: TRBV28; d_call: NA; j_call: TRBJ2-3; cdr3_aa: CASSLPPTQYF; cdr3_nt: TGTGCCAGCAGTTTACCCCCGACGCAGTATTTT
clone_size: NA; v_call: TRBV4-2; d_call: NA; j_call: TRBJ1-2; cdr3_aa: CASSPGTQYGYTF; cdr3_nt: TGTGCCAGCAGCCCCGGGACTCAATATGGCTACACCTTC
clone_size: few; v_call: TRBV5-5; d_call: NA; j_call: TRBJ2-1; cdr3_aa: CASSRRQGIKFF; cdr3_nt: TGTGCCAGCAGCCGACGGCAGGGAATAAAGTTCTTC